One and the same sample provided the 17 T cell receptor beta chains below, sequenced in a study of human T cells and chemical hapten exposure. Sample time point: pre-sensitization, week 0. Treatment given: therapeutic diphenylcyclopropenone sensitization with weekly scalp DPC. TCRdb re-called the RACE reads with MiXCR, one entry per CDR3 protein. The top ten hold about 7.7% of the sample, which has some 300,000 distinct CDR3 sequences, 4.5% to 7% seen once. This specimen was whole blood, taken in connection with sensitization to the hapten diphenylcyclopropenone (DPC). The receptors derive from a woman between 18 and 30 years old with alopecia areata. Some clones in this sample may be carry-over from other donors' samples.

CDR3 bases: TGTGCCAGCAGTTCCGGGACAGGGCCGAGCTGGGACTATGGCTACACCTTC. Protein: CASSSGTGPSWDYGYTF. V is TRBV12-3 or TRBV12-4 and J is TRBJ1-2, with 9 bases lining up with TRBD1. The J segment lost 3 bases and the V segment lost 4 bases, leaving 12 bases of the junction unmatched. CDR3 length equals 17 residues.

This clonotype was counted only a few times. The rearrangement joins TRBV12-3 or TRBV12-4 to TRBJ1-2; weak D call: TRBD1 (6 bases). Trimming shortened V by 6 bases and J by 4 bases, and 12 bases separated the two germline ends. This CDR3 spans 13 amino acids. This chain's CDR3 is CASRATGIYGYTF. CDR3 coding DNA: TGTGCCAGCAGGGCCACAGGGATCTATGGCTACACCTTC.

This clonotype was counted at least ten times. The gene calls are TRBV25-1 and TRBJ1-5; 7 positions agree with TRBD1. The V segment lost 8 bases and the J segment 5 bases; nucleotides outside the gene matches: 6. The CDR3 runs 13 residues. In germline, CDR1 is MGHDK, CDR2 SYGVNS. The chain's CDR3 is CASRGQADQPQHF. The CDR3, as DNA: TGTGCCAGCCGAGGACAGGCCGATCAGCCCCAGCATTTT.

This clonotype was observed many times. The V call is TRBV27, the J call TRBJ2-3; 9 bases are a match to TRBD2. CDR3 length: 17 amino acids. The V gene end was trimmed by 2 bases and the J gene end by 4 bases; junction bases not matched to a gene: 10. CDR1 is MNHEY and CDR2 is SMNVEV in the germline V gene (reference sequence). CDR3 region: CASSLGRGGAPADTQYF. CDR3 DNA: TGTGCCAGCAGTTTAGGGCGCGGGGGGGCCCCCGCAGATACGCAGTATTTT.

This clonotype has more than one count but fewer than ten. The DNA of the CDR3 is TGCGCCAGCAGCTGGAGAAGCGGGACACACACTGAAGCTTTCTTT. It yields the protein CASSWRSGTHTEAFF. This sequence joins TRBV5-1 and TRBJ1-1; D is possibly TRBD1 (6 bases). The CDR3 consists of 15 residues. Germline V lookup: CDR1 SGHRS, CDR2 YFSETQ. Trimming left V 3 bases short and J 3 bases short, with 15 bases between.

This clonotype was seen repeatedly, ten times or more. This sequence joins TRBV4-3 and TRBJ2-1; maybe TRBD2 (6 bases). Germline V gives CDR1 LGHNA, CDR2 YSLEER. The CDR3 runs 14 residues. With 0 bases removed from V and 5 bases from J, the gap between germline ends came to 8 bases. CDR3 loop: CASSQDRENNEQFF. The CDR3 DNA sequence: TGCGCCAGCAGCCAAGATCGGGAGAACAATGAGCAGTTCTTC.

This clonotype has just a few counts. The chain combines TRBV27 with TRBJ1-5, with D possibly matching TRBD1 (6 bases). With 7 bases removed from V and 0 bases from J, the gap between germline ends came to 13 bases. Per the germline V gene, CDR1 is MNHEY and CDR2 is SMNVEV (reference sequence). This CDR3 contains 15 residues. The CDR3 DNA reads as TGTGCCAGCAAAAGGACAGTCTATAGCAATCAGCCCCAGCATTTT. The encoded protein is CASKRTVYSNQPQHF.

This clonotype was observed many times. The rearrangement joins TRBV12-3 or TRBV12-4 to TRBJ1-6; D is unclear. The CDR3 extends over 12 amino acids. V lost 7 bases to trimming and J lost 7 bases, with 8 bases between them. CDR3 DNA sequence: TGTGCCAGCACCACAGAGAATTCACCCCTCCACTTT. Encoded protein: CASTTENSPLHF.

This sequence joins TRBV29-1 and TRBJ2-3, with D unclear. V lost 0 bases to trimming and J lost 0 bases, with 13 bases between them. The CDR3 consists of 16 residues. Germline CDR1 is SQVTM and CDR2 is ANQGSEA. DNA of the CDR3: TGCAGCGTTGAAGATCTTGCGTTCTCTAGCACAGATACGCAGTATTTT. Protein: CSVEDLAFSSTDTQYF.

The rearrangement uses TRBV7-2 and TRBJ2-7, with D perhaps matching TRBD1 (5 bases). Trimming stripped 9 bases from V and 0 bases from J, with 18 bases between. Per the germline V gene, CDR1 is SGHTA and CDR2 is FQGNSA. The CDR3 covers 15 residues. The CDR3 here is CASIPGPLFSYEQYF. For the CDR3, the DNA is TGTGCCAGTATCCCAGGGCCTCTATTCTCCTACGAGCAGTACTTC.

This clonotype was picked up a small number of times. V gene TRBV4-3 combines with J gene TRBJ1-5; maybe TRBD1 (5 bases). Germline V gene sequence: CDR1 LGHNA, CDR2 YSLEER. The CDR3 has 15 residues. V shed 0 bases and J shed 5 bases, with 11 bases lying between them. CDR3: CASSQDEGNHQPQHF. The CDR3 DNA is TGCGCCAGCAGCCAAGATGAGGGGAATCATCAGCCCCAGCATTTT.

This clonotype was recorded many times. This CDR3 reads CSASLGGYNSPLHF. The CDR3 DNA reads as TGCAGTGCTAGCCTGGGGGGCTATAATTCACCCCTCCACTTT. The genes are TRBV20-1 and TRBJ1-6; a possible D gene is TRBD1 (5 bases). The CDR3 is 14 residues long. Germline assignment: CDR1 DFQATT and CDR2 SNEGSKA (reference sequence). Trimming shortened V by 3 bases and J by 3 bases, and 9 bases separated the two germline ends.

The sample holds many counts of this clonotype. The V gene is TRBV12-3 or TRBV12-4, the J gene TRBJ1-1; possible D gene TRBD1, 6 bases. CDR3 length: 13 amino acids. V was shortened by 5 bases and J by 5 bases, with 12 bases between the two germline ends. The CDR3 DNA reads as TGTGCCAGCAGTGAGGGGGTAAGGACTGAAGCTTTCTTT. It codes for CASSEGVRTEAFF.

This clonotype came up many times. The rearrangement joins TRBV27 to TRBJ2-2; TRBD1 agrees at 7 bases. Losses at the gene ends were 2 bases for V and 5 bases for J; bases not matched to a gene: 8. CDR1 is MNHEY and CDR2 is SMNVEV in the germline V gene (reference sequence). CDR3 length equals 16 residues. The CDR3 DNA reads TGTGCCAGCAGTTTAGCGACAGGGCGAAGGACCGGGGAGCTGTTTTTT. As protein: CASSLATGRRTGELFF.

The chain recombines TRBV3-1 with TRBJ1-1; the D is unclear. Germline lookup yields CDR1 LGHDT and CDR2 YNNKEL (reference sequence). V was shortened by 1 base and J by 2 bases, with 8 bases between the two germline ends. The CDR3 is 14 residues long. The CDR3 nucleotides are TGTGCCAGCAGCCAAGGACTGATTAACACTGAAGCTTTCTTT. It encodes CASSQGLINTEAFF.

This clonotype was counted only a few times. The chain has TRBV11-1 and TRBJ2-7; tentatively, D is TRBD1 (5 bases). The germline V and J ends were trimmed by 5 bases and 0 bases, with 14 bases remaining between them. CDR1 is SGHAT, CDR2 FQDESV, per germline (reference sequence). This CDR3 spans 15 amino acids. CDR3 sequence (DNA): TGTGCCAGCAGCGGGCAGGGCAAAATCTCCTACGAGCAGTACTTC. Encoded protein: CASSGQGKISYEQYF. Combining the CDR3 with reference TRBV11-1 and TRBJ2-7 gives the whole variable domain EAEVAQSPRYKITEKSQAVAFWCDPISGHATLYWYRQILGQGPELLVQFQDESVVDDSQLPKDRFSAERLKGVDSTLKIQPAELGDSAMYLCASSGQGKISYEQYFGPGTRLTVT.

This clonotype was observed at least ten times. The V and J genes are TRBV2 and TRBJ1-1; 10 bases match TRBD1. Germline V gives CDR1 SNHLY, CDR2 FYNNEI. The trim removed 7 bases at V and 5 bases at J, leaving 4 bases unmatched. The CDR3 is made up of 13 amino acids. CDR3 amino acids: CASTGTGVTEAFF. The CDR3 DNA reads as TGTGCCAGCACCGGGACAGGGGTAACTGAAGCTTTCTTT.